The clone carrying this TCR beta chain was found a few times. Its antigen remains unknown. There are 14 residues in the CDR3. The germline CDR1 and CDR2 sequences are ENHRY and SYGVKD. Trimming pared 6 bases from V and 5 bases from J, leaving 17 bases between. TCRdb re-derived calls from the RT-PCR reads in MiXCR, one entry per CDR3 protein. The sample lists 500,000 to 700,000 distinct CDR3 sequences, around 21% seen once, with 2.8% in the top ten. The data were obtained in a study of response to subunit inactivated influenza vaccine. Study-level results: With each seasonal influenza vaccination, the authors suggested, few new T cells are recruited.

The sample was also linked to a second study, of T cells expressing NK-cell markers. From that paper: What made the TCR beta cDNA was 5'RACE template switching with UMIs. The sequencing cohort of eight donors included seven HCMV-seropositive individuals and one seronegative individual.

This specimen was CD4+ T cells sorted from PBMCs, taken 11 to 12 days after vaccination. The chain links TRBV10-3 to TRBJ2-7; the D is unclear. The source of this sequence is a man aged 45-65 years who received an inactivated influenza vaccine. DNA for the CDR3: TGTGCCATCAGGCCTGAATTAGACATCCACGAGCAGTACTTC. It is translated as CAIRPELDIHEQYF.